The 30 T cell receptor beta chains listed next were all sequenced from one sample in a study of blood T cell repertoires in COVID-19. Sequencing was performed with immunoSEQ multiplex PCR; in TCRdb, only in-frame clones are kept and a portion is missing. The sample contains 92,000 or so clones, 60% to 80% of which appear only once. Sequences were obtained from peripheral blood. The receptors come from a woman aged 80 or over with acute or convalescent COVID-19.

The chain has TRBV7-9 and TRBJ1-6; the D is unclear. V gave up 5 bases and J gave up 8 bases, with 7 bases separating them. The CDR3 totals 12 residues. Germline CDR1 is SEHNR and CDR2 is FQNEAQ (reference sequence). The CDR3 bases are TGTGCCAGCAGCCTCTCCGATTCACCCCTCCACTTT. Translating it yields CASSLSDSPLHF.

The V gene is TRBV7-8, the J gene TRBJ2-4, with 8 nucleotides matching TRBD1. Losses at the gene ends were 5 bases for V and 11 bases for J; bases not matched to a gene: 5. The CDR3 has 12 residues. Germline V lookup: CDR1 SGHVS, CDR2 FQNEAQ. The CDR3 sequence is CASSPGGGVQYF. The CDR3 nucleotides read TGTGCCAGCAGCCCAGGGGGCGGGGTTCAGTACTTC.

V and J are TRBV9 and TRBJ2-1, with D possibly TRBD2 on 7 matching bases. Germline V CDR1 and CDR2: SGDLS, YYNGEE. V lost 4 bases and J 0 bases, leaving 14 bases between the germline ends. The CDR3 covers 16 residues. The CDR3 bases are TGTGCCAGCAGCTCTTCGGGGGGCTACTCCTACAATGAGCAGTTCTTC. It is translated as CASSSSGGYSYNEQFF.

In this sample, this clone turned up a few times. The chain combines TRBV25-1 with TRBJ1-2; 7 nucleotides agree with TRBD1. The CDR3 is 13 residues long. V shed 7 bases, J shed 8 bases, and the junction held 10 bases outside the gene matches. CDR1 MGHDK and CDR2 SYGVNS come from the germline V gene. CDR3 DNA: TGTGCCAGCAACCAAGACAGGGCCTTCGGCTACACCTTC. Translating gives CASNQDRAFGYTF.

The rearrangement uses TRBV30 and TRBJ1-1; no reliable D call. Per germline, CDR1 GTSNPN and CDR2 SVGIG (reference sequence). This CDR3 contains 13 residues. V was clipped by 3 bases and J by 7 bases, with 15 bases between them. CDR3 residues: CAWRPSGEGEAFF. The CDR3 DNA reads as TGTGCCTGGAGACCCTCGGGAGAAGGTGAAGCTTTCTTT.

The chain combines TRBV4-2 with TRBJ1-3; D is uncertain. Germline V CDR1 and CDR2: LGHNA, YNFKEQ. The V gene lost 1 base and the J gene lost 4 bases, with 5 bases spanning the gap. The CDR3 length is 13 residues. The CDR3 nucleotides read TGTGCCAGCAGCCAAGCCGGGGGAAACACCATATATTTT. This translates into CASSQAGGNTIYF.

V gene TRBV14 combines with J gene TRBJ2-5; D unresolved. Germline V gives CDR1 SGHDN, CDR2 FVKESK. V was pared by 1 base and J by 5 bases, with 11 bases between. The CDR3 runs to 14 residues. The CDR3 DNA follows: TGTGCCAGCAGCCAAGCATACAAGTGGGAGACCCAGTACTTC. It translates to CASSQAYKWETQYF.

The V and J genes are TRBV7-9 and TRBJ1-4; D unclear. Germline loops: CDR1 SEHNR, CDR2 FQNEAQ (reference sequence). The CDR3 is made up of 12 amino acids. The germline V and J ends were trimmed by 4 bases and 6 bases, with 6 bases remaining between them. The DNA of the CDR3 is TGTGCCAGCAGCTCCCAGGATGAAAAACTGTTTTTT. This codes for CASSSQDEKLFF.

The rearrangement uses TRBV6-5 and TRBJ1-1, with TRBD1 as a possible D gene (5 bases). Germline V gene sequence: CDR1 MNHEY, CDR2 SVGAGI. V shed 4 bases and J shed 4 bases, with 10 bases lying between them. This CDR3 is 13 amino acids long. DNA of the CDR3: TGTGCCAGCAGTTTCAGGGATTCCACTGAAGCTTTCTTT. It yields the protein CASSFRDSTEAFF.

This clone was seen only once. The chain links TRBV7-8 to TRBJ2-2; 8 bases agree with TRBD2. Germline V gene data show CDR1 as SGHVS and CDR2 as FQNEAQ. V shed 1 base and J 0 bases; nucleotides not matched to a gene: 10. This CDR3 is 19 amino acids long. CDR3 nucleotides: TGTGCCAGCAGCTTAGTTGTAAGGGCGGGGGGCTCGAACACCGGGGAGCTGTTTTTT. Residues: CASSLVVRAGGSNTGELFF.

This clone was picked up a small number of times. The chain recombines TRBV7-3 with TRBJ2-2, with D maybe TRBD1 (6 bases). Trimming removed 5 bases at V and 1 base at J, with 8 bases between. Germline lookup yields CDR1 SGHTA and CDR2 FQGTGA. CDR3 size: 14 residues. This CDR3 is CASSLQGNTGELFF. CDR3 bases: TGTGCCAGCAGCCTACAGGGGAACACCGGGGAGCTGTTTTTT.

The rearrangement links TRBV5-6 to TRBJ1-2; weak D call: TRBD1 (5 bases). CDR1 and CDR2 (germline): SGHDT, YYEEEE. The CDR3 contains 15 residues. Trimming cost V 0 bases and J 4 bases, with 13 bases left between them. DNA of the CDR3: TGTGCCAGCAGCTTGGCGGGCAGGGCAGGCTATGGCTACACCTTC. Translating gives CASSLAGRAGYGYTF.

The chain couples TRBV6-5 to TRBJ2-7, with a tentative D call TRBD1 (6 bases). Trimming cost V 6 bases and J 7 bases, with 16 bases left between them. The CDR3 covers 13 residues. Germline V CDR1 and CDR2: MNHEY, SVGAGI. The CDR3 region has the DNA TGTGCCAGCAGCCGCGGGTTGCAGGGGGAGCAGTACTTC. Its translation: CASSRGLQGEQYF.

This rearrangement joins TRBV5-5 to TRBJ1-4, with 9 bases lining up with TRBD1. Germline V gives CDR1 SGHKS, CDR2 YYEKEE (reference sequence). The CDR3 loop spans 16 amino acids. V lost 4 bases, J lost 0 bases, and 4 bases stayed unmatched. This CDR3 is CASSVTGGTTNEKLFF. CDR3 coding DNA: TGTGCCAGCAGCGTGACAGGGGGGACAACTAATGAAAAACTGTTTTTT.

The chain links TRBV7-2 to TRBJ2-1, with TRBD2 identical over 13 bases. The germline V gene has CDR1 SGHTA and CDR2 FQGNSA. J lost 9 bases, V lost 5 bases, and 13 bases had no gene match. The CDR3 loop spans 17 amino acids. CDR3 region: CASSIWSTSGGAPEQFF. The CDR3 nucleotides are TGTGCCAGCAGCATATGGTCTACTAGCGGGGGGGCACCTGAGCAGTTCTTC.

In this sample, this clone turned up a few times. The J gene is TRBJ1-6, the V gene TRBV5-1; 10 bases map to TRBD1. Germline CDR1 SGHRS, CDR2 YFSETQ. After removal of 0 bases from V and 12 bases from J, the junction contained 6 bases not matched to a gene. CDR3 length equals 15 residues. The CDR3 spells CASSLGQGAFGPLHF. The CDR3 DNA reads TGCGCCAGCAGCTTGGGACAGGGGGCGTTTGGACCCCTCCACTTT.

This clone was recorded once. The chain employs TRBV28 and TRBJ1-1; the match to TRBD1 covers 8 bases. The CDR3 has 15 residues. The germline gives CDR1 MDHEN, CDR2 SYDVKM. V lost 3 bases to trimming and J lost 3 bases; unmatched junction nucleotides: 6. The CDR3 protein is CASSFDRGWDTEAFF. For the CDR3, the DNA is TGTGCCAGCAGTTTCGACAGGGGTTGGGACACTGAAGCTTTCTTT.

The gene calls are TRBV19 and TRBJ1-5; TRBD1 agrees at 10 bases. The junction had 3 bases not matched to a gene; V was cut back by 6 bases and J by 4 bases. CDR1 and CDR2 from the germline V gene are LNHDA and SQIVND (reference sequence). The CDR3 spans 14 residues. CDR3 loop: CASRGDRGNQPQHF. CDR3 DNA sequence: TGTGCCAGTAGAGGGGACAGGGGAAATCAGCCCCAGCATTTT.

This clone was detected a few times. V and J are TRBV7-2 and TRBJ1-5; TRBD1 is a possible D gene (6 bases). The CDR3 sequence is 15 residues long. Trimming removed 1 base from V and 7 bases from J, with 14 bases in between. CDR1 and CDR2 (germline): SGHTA, FQGNSA. Written as DNA, the CDR3 is TGTGCCAGCAGCTTAGACTGGGCAGGGGCGCAGCCCCAGCATTTT. Protein: CASSLDWAGAQPQHF. The variable domain in full, with the rest retrieved from reference TRBV7-2 and TRBJ1-5, is GAGVSQSPSNKVTEKGKDVELRCDPISGHTALYWYRQSLGQGLEFLIYFQGNSAPDKSGLPSDRFSAERTGGSVSTLTIQRTQQEDSAVYLCASSLDWAGAQPQHFGDGTRLSIL.

The V gene is TRBV6-2 or TRBV6-3, the J gene TRBJ1-5; D is uncertain. The CDR3 is 18 amino acids. V lost 5 bases and J lost 1, with 21 bases in between. Per the germline V gene, CDR1 is MNHEY and CDR2 is SVGEGT. The CDR3 loop is CASSLPPRELYSNQPQHF. CDR3 DNA: TGTGCCAGCAGTCTCCCGCCGAGGGAATTATACAGCAATCAGCCCCAGCATTTT.

This clone appeared a single time. The chain recombines TRBV19 with TRBJ2-7; D possibly corresponds to TRBD2 (7 bases). V was cut by 5 bases and J by 0 bases, with 20 bases left in between. The germline CDR1 and CDR2 sequences are LNHDA and SQIVND (reference sequence). This CDR3 has 17 amino acids. CDR3: CASSASSGGDISYEQYF. Here the CDR3 DNA reads TGTGCCAGTAGTGCATCCTCGGGGGGCGATATCTCCTACGAGCAGTACTTC.

The chain has TRBV4-2 and TRBJ1-5; a possible D gene is TRBD1 (6 bases). Germline CDR1 LGHNA, CDR2 YNFKEQ. The CDR3 has 16 amino acids. Trimming stripped 3 bases from V and 4 bases from J, with 16 bases between. The CDR3 nucleotides read TGTGCCAGCAGCCAGGGGTTAGCAGGGGTAAATCAGCCCCAGCATTTT. Translating gives CASSQGLAGVNQPQHF.

The V gene is TRBV5-1, the J gene TRBJ1-3, with D possibly TRBD1 on 6 matching bases. V lost 3 bases and J lost 4, with 14 bases in between. The CDR3 extends over 15 amino acids. Germline loops: CDR1 SGHRS, CDR2 YFSETQ. CDR3 loop: CASSSVPGTGNTIYF. In DNA form, the CDR3 reads TGCGCCAGCAGCTCCGTCCCCGGGACAGGAAACACCATATATTTT.

V usage is TRBV5-4 and J usage is TRBJ2-5; D might be TRBD1 (6 bases). This CDR3 is 17 amino acids long. Germline V gene data show CDR1 as SGHNT and CDR2 as YYREEE (reference sequence). V was pared by 0 bases and J by 7 bases, with 22 bases between. CDR3 nucleotide sequence: TGTGCCAGCAGCTTGGGGAAGGACAGACAAGATCGGGGGACCCAGTACTTC. This encodes CASSLGKDRQDRGTQYF.

V and J are TRBV28 and TRBJ1-3; 7 bases align to TRBD1. Per the germline V gene, CDR1 is MDHEN and CDR2 is SYDVKM. The V segment lost 5 bases and the J segment 0 bases; nucleotides outside the gene matches: 7. The CDR3 covers 16 residues. CDR3 sequence (DNA): TGTGCCAGCAGTCCACCGGGACAGATCTCTGGAAACACCATATATTTT. It translates to CASSPPGQISGNTIYF.

There are a few counts of this clone. CDR3 sequence (DNA): TGCGCCAGCAGCTCCCAGACAGGGGACCGTAATGAAAAACTGTTTTTT. Its protein product is CASSSQTGDRNEKLFF. The genes are TRBV4-3 and TRBJ1-4; 8 positions match TRBD1. Losses at the gene ends were 5 bases for V and 4 bases for J; bases not matched to a gene: 9. The CDR3 spans 16 residues. The germline V gene encodes CDR1 LGHNA and CDR2 YSLEER.

The chain links TRBV6-2 or TRBV6-3 to TRBJ2-1, with D possibly being TRBD2 (5 bases). The CDR3 is 13 amino acids. The germline CDR1 and CDR2 sequences are MNHEY and SVGEGT. Between the trimmed V and J ends, which lost 2 bases and 6 bases, there was a span of 8 bases. CDR3 sequence (DNA): TGTGCCAGCAGTTACGCGGGCAGCAATGAGCAGTTCTTC. Translation: CASSYAGSNEQFF.

This clone was picked up a small number of times. The chain recombines TRBV9 with TRBJ2-7; possible D gene TRBD2, 7 bases. Trimming took off 0 bases at V and 1 base at J, with 14 bases between the two ends. In germline, CDR1 is SGDLS, CDR2 YYNGEE. The CDR3 is 16 amino acids. The CDR3 loop reads CASSVVTGGPSYEQYF. The DNA for the CDR3 is TGTGCCAGCAGCGTAGTGACGGGGGGCCCATCCTACGAGCAGTACTTC.

The chain carries TRBV7-3 and TRBJ2-1, with TRBD2 as a possible D gene (6 bases). The CDR3 consists of 15 residues. From germline, CDR1 is SGHTA and CDR2 FQGTGA. Trimming stripped 0 bases from V and 4 bases from J, with 10 bases between. The CDR3 spells CASSLTLAGYNEQFF. In DNA, the CDR3 is TGTGCCAGCAGCTTAACACTAGCTGGGTACAATGAGCAGTTCTTC. Together with reference TRBV7-3 and TRBJ2-1, the CDR3 gives the full variable domain: GAGVSQTPSNKVTEKGKYVELRCDPISGHTALYWYRQSLGQGPEFLIYFQGTGAADDSGLPNDRFFAVRPEGSVSTLKIQRTERGDSAVYLCASSLTLAGYNEQFFGPGTRLTVL.

The genes are TRBV6-2 or TRBV6-3 and TRBJ1-1; D perhaps matches TRBD1 (5 bases). Trimming cost V 6 bases and J 5 bases, with 13 bases left between them. This CDR3 spans 13 amino acids. CDR1 is MNHEY and CDR2 is SVGEGT in the germline V gene. CDR3 region: CASSQYRRTEAFF. The CDR3, as DNA: TGTGCCAGCAGCCAATACAGGAGAACTGAAGCTTTCTTT.